The 11 T cell receptor beta chains given below trace back to one sample, sequenced in a study of CD8 T cells in Susac syndrome. Random hexamers were used to reverse transcribe an amount of about 0.45 to 1 ug RNA. MiXCR was run by TCRdb on the immunoSEQ multiplex PCR reads, yielding one entry per CDR3 protein. Among around 220,000 distinct CDR3 sequences listed, 80% to 95% were seen once. Sequencing was performed on CD8+ T cells from PBMCs. The source is a human donor with multiple sclerosis.

The chain combines TRBV15 with TRBJ1-4, with D perhaps matching TRBD1 (5 bases). CDR1 and CDR2 from the germline V gene are LNHNV and YYDKDF (reference sequence). This CDR3 has 16 residues. Between the trimmed V and J ends, which lost 0 bases and 8 bases, there was a span of 16 bases. In DNA form, the CDR3 reads TGTGCCACCAGCAGAGATTTGTCTCTCCGGGACGAAAAACTGTTTTTT. Protein: CATSRDLSLRDEKLFF.

The V call is TRBV29-1, the J call TRBJ2-1, with TRBD2 identical over 11 bases. Unmatched junction bases numbered 2, after V lost 0 bases and J lost 7 bases. From germline, CDR1 is SQVTM and CDR2 ANQGSEA. This CDR3 comprises 14 residues. The CDR3 sequence is CSVEEGLAANEQFF. The CDR3 nucleotides read TGCAGCGTTGAAGAGGGACTAGCGGCGAATGAGCAGTTCTTC.

This rearrangement joins TRBV4-2 to TRBJ2-7; weak D call: TRBD2 (6 bases). This CDR3 region has 17 residues. The V end was cut by 3 bases, the J end by 4 bases, with 22 bases between. Germline V gene data show CDR1 as LGHNA and CDR2 as YNFKEQ. The CDR3: CASSQPWRGSGSYEQYF. The DNA for the CDR3 is TGTGCCAGCAGCCAGCCCTGGAGGGGCAGTGGCTCGTACGAGCAGTACTTC.

The genes are TRBV4-3 and TRBJ2-3, with 11 bases lining up with TRBD2. This CDR3 is built from 16 residues. Germline trimming cut 5 bases from V and 0 bases from J; bases unmatched to any gene: 4. From germline, CDR1 is LGHNA and CDR2 YSLEER. DNA for the CDR3: TGCGCCAGCAGCTTTGGGACTAGCGGTAGCACAGATACGCAGTATTTT. This encodes CASSFGTSGSTDTQYF.

The gene calls are TRBV30 and TRBJ1-2; perhaps TRBD1 as D (5 bases). The V and J ends lost 4 bases and 3 bases respectively, with 9 bases between them. The CDR3 is 12 residues long. Germline V gene sequence: CDR1 GTSNPN, CDR2 SVGIG (reference sequence). The CDR3 bases are TGTGCCTGGAAAAGGGACTACTATGGCTACACCTTC. It codes for CAWKRDYYGYTF.

This chain joins TRBV7-6 and TRBJ2-7, with 9 bases fitting TRBD2. From germline, CDR1 is SGHVS and CDR2 FNYEAQ. This CDR3 has 15 residues. V was pared by 4 bases and J by 4 bases, with 8 bases of the junction left unmatched. DNA for the CDR3: TGTGCCAGCAGCTCTTTAGCGGGAGATCGGTACGAGCAGTACTTC. As protein: CASSSLAGDRYEQYF.

This clonotype showed up just once. The chain has TRBV9 and TRBJ1-5; D might be TRBD1 (5 bases). From germline, CDR1 is SGDLS and CDR2 YYNGEE. Trimming removed 2 bases at V and 5 bases at J, with 14 bases between. There are 15 residues in the CDR3. CDR3 sequence: CASSVGGSRDQPQHF. The DNA of the CDR3 is TGTGCCAGCAGCGTGGGGGGGTCCCGGGATCAGCCCCAGCATTTT.

The chain combines TRBV9 with TRBJ1-6, with a possible D match to TRBD1 (5 bases). Germline V gene lookup returns CDR1 SGDLS and CDR2 YYNGEE. The V gene lost 2 bases and the J gene lost 7 bases, with 22 bases spanning the gap. The CDR3 length is 18 residues. CDR3 region: CASSVGDGVGEGNSPLHF. In DNA, the CDR3 is TGTGCCAGCAGCGTTGGGGATGGGGTCGGGGAGGGGAATTCACCCCTCCACTTT.

This clonotype was seen once. This chain's CDR3 is CASSLGTEYEQYF. CDR3 coding DNA: TGTGCCAGCAGCCTCGGGACGGAATACGAGCAGTACTTC. The chain is built from TRBV7-9 and TRBJ2-7; D could derive from TRBD1 or TRBD2 (5 bases each). The CDR3 extends over 13 amino acids. V lost 5 bases and J 4 bases, leaving 12 bases between the germline ends. CDR1 SEHNR and CDR2 FQNEAQ come from the germline V gene (reference sequence).

The J gene is TRBJ1-4, the V gene TRBV5-4; no clear D. Trimming removed 0 bases from V and 4 bases from J, with 1 base in between. Germline CDR1 reads SGHNT; CDR2 reads YYREEE (reference sequence). CDR3 size: 12 residues. For the CDR3, the DNA is TGTGCCAGCAGCTTGGATAATGAAAAACTGTTTTTT. As protein: CASSLDNEKLFF.

The chain links TRBV30 to TRBJ1-2; D is ambiguous. V was trimmed by 5 bases and J by 4 bases, leaving 20 bases between them. Germline V gives CDR1 GTSNPN, CDR2 SVGIG (reference sequence). The CDR3 runs 15 residues. The CDR3 DNA reads TGTGCCTGGGGGCCTCCTTTGGGGTCCATCTATGGCTACACCTTC. It specifies CAWGPPLGSIYGYTF. Looking up the rest from reference TRBV30 and TRBJ1-2 gives the full variable domain: SQTIHQWPATLVQPVGSPLSLECTVEGTSNPNLYWYRQAAGRGLQLLFYSVGIGQISSEVPQNLSASRPQDRQFILSSKKLLLSDSGFYLCAWGPPLGSIYGYTFGSGTRLTVV.